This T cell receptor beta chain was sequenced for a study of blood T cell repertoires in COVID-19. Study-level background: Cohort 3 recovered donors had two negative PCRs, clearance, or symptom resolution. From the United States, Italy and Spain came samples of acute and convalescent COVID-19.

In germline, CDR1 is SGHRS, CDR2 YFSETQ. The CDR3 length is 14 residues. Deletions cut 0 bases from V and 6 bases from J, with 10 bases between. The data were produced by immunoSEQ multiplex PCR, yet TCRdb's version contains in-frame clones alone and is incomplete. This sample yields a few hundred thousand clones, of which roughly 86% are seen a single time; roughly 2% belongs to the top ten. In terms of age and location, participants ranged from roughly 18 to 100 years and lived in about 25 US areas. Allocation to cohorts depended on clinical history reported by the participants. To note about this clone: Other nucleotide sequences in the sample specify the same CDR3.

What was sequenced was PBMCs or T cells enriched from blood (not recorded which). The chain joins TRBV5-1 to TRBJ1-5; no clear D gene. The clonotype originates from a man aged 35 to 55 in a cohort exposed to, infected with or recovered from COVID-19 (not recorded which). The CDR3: CASSLGGAGQPQHF. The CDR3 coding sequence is TGCGCCAGCAGCTTGGGCGGCGCGGGTCAGCCCCAGCATTTT.